The TCR beta chain under discussion was sequenced for a study of graft-versus-host responses after intestinal transplantation. Study information: Multivisceral, liver-intestinal, or isolated intestinal transplants were received by the recipients. Each recipient received anti-thymocyte globulin induction, then tacrolimus and steroids for three to four years. Whole-study results and caveats: When patients had graft-donor T cell macrochimerism, their allografts held high graft-versus-host to host-versus-graft clonal ratios. GvH clones were found in recipient marrow; some appeared first in ileum or blood.

This CDR3 spans 13 amino acids. V dropped 5 bases and J dropped 2 bases, with 10 bases sitting between them. CDR1 MNHNS and CDR2 SASEGT come from the germline V gene. Profiled with immunoSEQ multiplex PCR; TCRdb holds only in-frame clones, not every one. The table shows about 120,000 clones, with 93% occurring only once. A note on this clone: Antigen unknown.

The clonotype was recovered from a human donor who received an intestinal transplant. V is TRBV6-1 and J is TRBJ2-7; no definite D call. The sequencing here drew on unstimulated CD8+ T cells sorted from spleen or lymph node cells, taken before intestinal transplant. CDR3 in DNA: TGTGCCAGCAGTTATCTGCGTCCCTACGAGCAGTACTTC. It codes for CASSYLRPYEQYF.